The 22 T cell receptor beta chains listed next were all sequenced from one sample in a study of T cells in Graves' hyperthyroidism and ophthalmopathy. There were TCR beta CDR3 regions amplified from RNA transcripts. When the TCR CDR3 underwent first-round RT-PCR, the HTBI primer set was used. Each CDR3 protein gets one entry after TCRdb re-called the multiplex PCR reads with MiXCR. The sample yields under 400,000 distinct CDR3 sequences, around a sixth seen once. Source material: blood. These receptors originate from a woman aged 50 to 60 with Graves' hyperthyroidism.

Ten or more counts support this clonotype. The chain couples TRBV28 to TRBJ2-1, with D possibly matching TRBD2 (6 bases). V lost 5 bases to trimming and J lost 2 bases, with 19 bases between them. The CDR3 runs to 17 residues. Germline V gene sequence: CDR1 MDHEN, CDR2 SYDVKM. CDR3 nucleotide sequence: TGTGCCAGCAGTCATTCGGAGGGAGCAGGGCCCTACAATGAGCAGTTCTTC. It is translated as CASSHSEGAGPYNEQFF.

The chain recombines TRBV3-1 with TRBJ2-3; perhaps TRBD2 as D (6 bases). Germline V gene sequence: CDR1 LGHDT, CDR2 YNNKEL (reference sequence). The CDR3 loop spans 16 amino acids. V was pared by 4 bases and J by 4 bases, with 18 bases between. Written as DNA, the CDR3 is TGTGCCAGCAGCCTTTCCAACCTTGGAGGGTCAGATACGCAGTATTTT. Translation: CASSLSNLGGSDTQYF.

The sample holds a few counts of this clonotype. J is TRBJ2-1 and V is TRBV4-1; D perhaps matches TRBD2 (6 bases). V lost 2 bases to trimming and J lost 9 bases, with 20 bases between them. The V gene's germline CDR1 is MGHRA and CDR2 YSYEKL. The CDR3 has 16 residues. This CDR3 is CASSQFGGPRPGEQFF. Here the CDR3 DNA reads TGCGCCAGCAGCCAATTTGGAGGGCCCCGGCCCGGTGAGCAGTTCTTC.

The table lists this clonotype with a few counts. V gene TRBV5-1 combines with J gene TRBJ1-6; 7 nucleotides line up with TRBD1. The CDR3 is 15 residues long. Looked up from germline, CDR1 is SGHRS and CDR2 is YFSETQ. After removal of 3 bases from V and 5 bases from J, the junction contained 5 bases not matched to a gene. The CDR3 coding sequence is TGCGCCAGCAGCTCGGGACAGATAAATAATTCACCCCTCCACTTT. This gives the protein CASSSGQINNSPLHF.

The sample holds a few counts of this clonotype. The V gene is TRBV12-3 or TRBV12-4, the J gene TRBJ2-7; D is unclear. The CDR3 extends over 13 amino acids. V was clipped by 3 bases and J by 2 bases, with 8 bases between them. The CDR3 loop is CASSFGAAYEQYF. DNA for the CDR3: TGTGCCAGCAGTTTTGGTGCCGCCTACGAGCAGTACTTC.

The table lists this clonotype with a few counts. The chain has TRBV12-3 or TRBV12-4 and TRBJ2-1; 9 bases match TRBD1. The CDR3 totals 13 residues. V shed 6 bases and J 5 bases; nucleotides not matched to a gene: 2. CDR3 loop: CASRQGANNEQFF. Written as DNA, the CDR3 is TGTGCCAGCAGACAGGGGGCTAACAATGAGCAGTTCTTC.

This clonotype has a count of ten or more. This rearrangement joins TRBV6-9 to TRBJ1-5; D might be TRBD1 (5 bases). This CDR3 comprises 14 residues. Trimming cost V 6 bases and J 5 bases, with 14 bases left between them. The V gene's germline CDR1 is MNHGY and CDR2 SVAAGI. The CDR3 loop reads CASRPPSGHQPQHF. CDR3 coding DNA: TGTGCCAGCAGGCCCCCGTCGGGGCATCAGCCCCAGCATTTT.

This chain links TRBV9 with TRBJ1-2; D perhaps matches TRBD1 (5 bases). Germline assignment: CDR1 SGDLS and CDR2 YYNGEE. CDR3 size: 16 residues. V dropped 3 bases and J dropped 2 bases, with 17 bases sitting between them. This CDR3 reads CASSADRSTENYGYTF. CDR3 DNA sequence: TGTGCCAGCAGCGCTGATCGCTCGACAGAGAACTATGGCTACACCTTC.

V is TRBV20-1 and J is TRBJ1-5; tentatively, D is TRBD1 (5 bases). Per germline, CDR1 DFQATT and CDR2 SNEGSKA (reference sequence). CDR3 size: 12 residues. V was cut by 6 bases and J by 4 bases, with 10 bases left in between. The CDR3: CSANSGNQPQHF. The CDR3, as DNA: TGCAGTGCAAACTCAGGGAATCAGCCCCAGCATTTT.

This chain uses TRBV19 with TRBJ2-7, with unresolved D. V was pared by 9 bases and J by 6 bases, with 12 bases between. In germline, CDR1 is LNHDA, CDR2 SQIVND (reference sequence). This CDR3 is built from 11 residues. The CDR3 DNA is TGTGCCAGCCGATTTGAACTCGAGCAGTACTTC. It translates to CASRFELEQYF.

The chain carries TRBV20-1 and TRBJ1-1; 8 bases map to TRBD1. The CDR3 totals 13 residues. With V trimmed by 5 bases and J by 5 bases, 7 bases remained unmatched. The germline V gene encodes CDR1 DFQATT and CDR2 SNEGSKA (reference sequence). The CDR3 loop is CSAPYRGRTEAFF. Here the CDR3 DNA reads TGCAGTGCTCCTTACAGGGGGAGGACTGAAGCTTTCTTT.

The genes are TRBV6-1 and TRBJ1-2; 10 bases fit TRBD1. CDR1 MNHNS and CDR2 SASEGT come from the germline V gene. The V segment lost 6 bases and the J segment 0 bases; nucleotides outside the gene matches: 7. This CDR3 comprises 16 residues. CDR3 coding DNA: TGTGCCAGCAGAAGACAGGGGGCGAATCCTAACTATGGCTACACCTTC. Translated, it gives CASRRQGANPNYGYTF.

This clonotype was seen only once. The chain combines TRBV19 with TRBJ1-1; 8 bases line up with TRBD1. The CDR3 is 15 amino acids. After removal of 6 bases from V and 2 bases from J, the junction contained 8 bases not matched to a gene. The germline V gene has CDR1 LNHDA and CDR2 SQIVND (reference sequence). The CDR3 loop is CASRDVGTGNTEAFF. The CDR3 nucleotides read TGTGCCAGTAGAGACGTCGGGACAGGAAACACTGAAGCTTTCTTT.

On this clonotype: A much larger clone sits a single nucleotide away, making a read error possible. Written as DNA, the CDR3 is TGCAGTGCTACGAGCCCTACAGATGCGCAGTATTTT. The encoded protein is CSATSPTDAQYF. The rearrangement links TRBV20-1 to TRBJ2-3, with D uncertain. The germline CDR1 and CDR2 sequences are DFQATT and SNEGSKA (reference sequence). The CDR3 contains 12 residues.

Here the CDR3 DNA reads TGTGCCAGTAGTATAGGATTGGCGGGCGGCGGCTACACCTTC. This codes for CASSIGLAGGGYTF. The chain employs TRBV19 and TRBJ1-2; the D is unclear. Trimming cost V 1 base and J 8 bases, with 14 bases left between them. This CDR3 has 14 amino acids. Germline V gene lookup returns CDR1 LNHDA and CDR2 SQIVND (reference sequence).

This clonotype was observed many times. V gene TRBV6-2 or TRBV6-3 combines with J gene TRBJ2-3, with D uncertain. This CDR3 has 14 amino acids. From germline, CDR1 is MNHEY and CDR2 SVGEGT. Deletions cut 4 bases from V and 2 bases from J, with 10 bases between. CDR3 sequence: CASSFGVVTDTQYF. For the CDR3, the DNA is TGTGCCAGCAGTTTTGGGGTCGTCACAGATACGCAGTATTTT.

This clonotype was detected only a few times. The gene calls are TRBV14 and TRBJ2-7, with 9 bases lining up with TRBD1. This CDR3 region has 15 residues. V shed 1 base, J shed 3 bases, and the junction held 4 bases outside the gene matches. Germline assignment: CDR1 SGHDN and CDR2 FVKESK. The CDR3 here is CASSQGGTGNYEQYV. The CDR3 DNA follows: TGTGCCAGCAGCCAAGGGGGGACAGGGAACTACGAGCAGTACGTC.

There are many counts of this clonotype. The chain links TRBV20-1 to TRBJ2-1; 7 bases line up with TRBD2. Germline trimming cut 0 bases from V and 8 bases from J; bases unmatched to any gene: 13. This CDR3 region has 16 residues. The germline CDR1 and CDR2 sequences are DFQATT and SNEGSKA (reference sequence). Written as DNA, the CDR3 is TGCAGTGCTAGAGATCAGCTGGGAGGGTACATCTATGAGCAGTTCTTC. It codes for CSARDQLGGYIYEQFF.

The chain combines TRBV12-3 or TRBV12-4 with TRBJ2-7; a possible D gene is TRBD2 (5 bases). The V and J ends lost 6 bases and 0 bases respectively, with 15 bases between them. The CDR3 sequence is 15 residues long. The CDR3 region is CASSQEGASSYEQYF. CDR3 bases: TGTGCCAGCAGCCAAGAGGGCGCCAGCTCCTACGAGCAGTACTTC.

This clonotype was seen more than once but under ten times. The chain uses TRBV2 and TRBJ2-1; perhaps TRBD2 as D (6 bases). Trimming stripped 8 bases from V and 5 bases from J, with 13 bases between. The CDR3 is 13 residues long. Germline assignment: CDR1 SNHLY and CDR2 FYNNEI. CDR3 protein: CASPGRRNNEQFF. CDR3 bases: TGTGCCAGCCCCGGGAGACGAAACAATGAGCAGTTCTTC.

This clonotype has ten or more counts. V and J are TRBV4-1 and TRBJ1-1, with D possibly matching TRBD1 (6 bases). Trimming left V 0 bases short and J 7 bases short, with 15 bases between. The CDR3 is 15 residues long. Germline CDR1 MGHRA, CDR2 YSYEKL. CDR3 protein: CASSQDPGGANEAFF. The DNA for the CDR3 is TGCGCCAGCAGCCAAGACCCCGGGGGGGCGAATGAAGCTTTCTTT.

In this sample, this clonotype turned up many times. The CDR3: CASSGRTGGKYEQYF. The CDR3 bases are TGTGCCAGCAGCGGAAGGACAGGGGGCAAGTACGAGCAGTACTTC. This chain uses TRBV7-2 with TRBJ2-7, with 11 bases identical to TRBD1. The length of the CDR3 is 15 residues. Looked up from germline, CDR1 is SGHTA and CDR2 is FQGNSA. The V and J ends lost 5 bases and 4 bases, in that order; junction bases with no gene match: 7.